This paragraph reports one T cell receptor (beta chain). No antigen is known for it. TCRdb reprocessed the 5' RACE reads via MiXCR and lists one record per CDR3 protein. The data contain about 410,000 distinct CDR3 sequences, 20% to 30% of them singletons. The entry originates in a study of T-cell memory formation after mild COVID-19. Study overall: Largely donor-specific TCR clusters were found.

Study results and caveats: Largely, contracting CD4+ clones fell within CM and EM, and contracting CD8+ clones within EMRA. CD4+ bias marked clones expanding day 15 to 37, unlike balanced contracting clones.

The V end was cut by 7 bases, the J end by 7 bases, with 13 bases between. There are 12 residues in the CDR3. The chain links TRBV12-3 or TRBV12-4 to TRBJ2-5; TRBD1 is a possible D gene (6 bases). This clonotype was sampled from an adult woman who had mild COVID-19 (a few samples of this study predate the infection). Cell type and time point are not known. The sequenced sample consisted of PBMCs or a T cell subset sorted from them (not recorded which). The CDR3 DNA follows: TGTGCCAGCACCTTGGTGGGGGCGACCCAGTACTTC. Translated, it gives CASTLVGATQYF.